The next 16 T cell receptor beta chains were all read from a single sample in a study of persistence of HIV-infected CD4 T cells. Cells were stimulated nonspecifically with anti-CD3/anti-CD28 magnetic beads. Sorting selected CD4+ T cells upregulating both CD40 ligand and CD69. This was the immunoSEQ version 4 assay in survey mode. Clones were read by immunoSEQ multiplex PCR, and TCRdb kept only the in-frame ones, dropping some. The sample lists around 47,000 clones; 80% to 95% were seen once. Their cognate antigens are unknown. The sample in question was CD4+ T cells sorted from PBMCs after approximately 20-hour stimulation, obtained from a patient who received antiretroviral therapy. These receptors were obtained from an adult man with HIV who was CMV-seropositive.

V and J are TRBV2 and TRBJ2-1; unclear D gene. The CDR3 is 13 residues long. Looked up from germline, CDR1 is SNHLY and CDR2 is FYNNEI. Between the trimmed V and J ends, which lost 1 base and 8 bases, there was a span of 9 bases. The CDR3 here is CASSEVLGDEQFF. The CDR3 DNA sequence: TGTGCCAGCAGTGAAGTACTGGGCGATGAGCAGTTCTTC.

This clone was seen once. V gene TRBV12-3 or TRBV12-4 combines with J gene TRBJ2-7, with D perhaps matching TRBD1 (5 bases). There are 13 residues in the CDR3. The V end was cut by 8 bases, the J end by 4 bases, with 15 bases between. The DNA for the CDR3 is TGTGCCAGCGGCACAGGTGGACCTTACGAGCAGTACTTC. As protein: CASGTGGPYEQYF.

The V and J genes are TRBV29-1 and TRBJ1-2; TRBD1 matches 7 bases. Germline CDR1 is SQVTM and CDR2 is ANQGSEA. The CDR3 is 15 residues long. The trim removed 3 bases at V and 0 bases at J, leaving 7 bases unmatched. The CDR3, as DNA: TGCAGCGTTGAGCCGGACAGGCTATCTAACTATGGCTACACCTTC. This sequence encodes CSVEPDRLSNYGYTF.

V usage is TRBV28 and J usage is TRBJ1-2; D unresolved. The CDR3 is 15 amino acids. Germline CDR1 is MDHEN and CDR2 is SYDVKM. V lost 7 bases, J lost 6 bases, and 21 bases lay in between. The CDR3 here is CASTPVWDLFDGYTF. The CDR3 DNA is TGTGCCAGCACCCCAGTCTGGGATTTATTCGATGGCTACACCTTC.

V usage is TRBV7-9 and J usage is TRBJ1-1; tentatively, D is TRBD1 (6 bases). With 5 bases removed from V and 1 base from J, the gap between germline ends came to 8 bases. Germline V gives CDR1 SEHNR, CDR2 FQNEAQ (reference sequence). The CDR3 runs 13 residues. In nucleotides, the CDR3 is TGTGCCAGCAGCGGACAGCCGAACACTGAAGCTTTCTTT. This sequence encodes CASSGQPNTEAFF.

The rearrangement uses TRBV3-1 (or the pseudogene TRBV3-2) and TRBJ2-3, with TRBD2 matching over 11 bases. V trimming: 3 bases; J trimming: 2 bases; junction bases outside the gene matches: 4. The CDR3 is 16 residues long. The germline gives CDR1 LGHDT, CDR2 YNNKEL (reference sequence). The CDR3 reads CASSQRLAGFTDTQYF. In nucleotides, the CDR3 is TGTGCCAGCAGCCAGAGACTAGCGGGGTTCACAGATACGCAGTATTTT.

This rearrangement joins TRBV7-2 to TRBJ1-5; D gene unclear. Trimming pared 1 base from V and 2 bases from J, leaving 9 bases between. The CDR3 is 15 amino acids. Germline V CDR1 and CDR2: SGHTA, FQGNSA. The CDR3 sequence is CASSLEARGNQPQHF. The CDR3 DNA follows: TGTGCCAGCAGCTTAGAGGCCCGGGGCAATCAGCCCCAGCATTTT.

The J gene is TRBJ1-4, the V gene TRBV19; no definite D call. Per germline, CDR1 LNHDA and CDR2 SQIVND (reference sequence). Trimming took 5 bases from V and 7 from J, leaving 17 bases between them. The CDR3 consists of 15 residues. The CDR3 region has the DNA TGTGCCAGTAGTTTGTCAAACGGACGGAGTGAAAAACTGTTTTTT. Its translation is CASSLSNGRSEKLFF.

The CDR3 here is CSAASSDTQYF. The DNA of the CDR3 is TGCAGCGCTGCGTCAAGCGATACGCAGTATTTT. J is TRBJ2-3 and V is TRBV29-1; D ambiguous. Trimming cost V 7 bases and J 6 bases, with 11 bases left between them. The CDR3 totals 11 residues. Germline CDR1 SQVTM, CDR2 ANQGSEA.

The chain employs TRBV5-1 and TRBJ1-1; D is undetermined. The germline gives CDR1 SGHRS, CDR2 YFSETQ. The CDR3 is 13 amino acids. The V end was cut by 1 base, the J end by 3 bases, with 7 bases between. CDR3: CASSLIGDTEAFF. As DNA, the CDR3 is TGCGCCAGCAGCTTGATTGGTGACACTGAAGCTTTCTTT.

This clone was recorded once. The J gene is TRBJ1-2, the V gene TRBV28; TRBD1 is a possible D gene (6 bases). This CDR3 spans 13 amino acids. V was pared by 2 bases and J by 8 bases, with 12 bases between. Looked up from germline, CDR1 is MDHEN and CDR2 is SYDVKM. CDR3 DNA sequence: TGTGCCAGCAGTTTAGAACAGGGTTGGGGCTACACCTTC. The encoded protein is CASSLEQGWGYTF.

This clone was seen a few times. V is TRBV18 and J is TRBJ2-7; D is undetermined. Trimming cost V 2 bases and J 5 bases, with 16 bases left between them. This CDR3 has 15 amino acids. Looked up from germline, CDR1 is KGHSH and CDR2 is LQKENI. This CDR3 reads CASSPLGPPQDEQYF. In DNA form, the CDR3 reads TGTGCCAGCTCACCATTGGGCCCCCCCCAGGACGAGCAGTACTTC.

The J gene is TRBJ1-1, the V gene TRBV28; D is unresolved. Trimming left V 3 bases short and J 6 bases short, with 8 bases between. This CDR3 region has 12 residues. CDR1 and CDR2 (germline): MDHEN, SYDVKM. The CDR3 coding sequence is TGTGCCAGCAGTTTGGAGGTGGCTGAAGCTTTCTTT. The encoded protein is CASSLEVAEAFF.

The V gene is TRBV11-3, the J gene TRBJ2-2; D gene ambiguous. V lost 4 bases to trimming and J lost 1 base, with 10 bases between them. The CDR3 consists of 15 residues. The germline gives CDR1 SGHNT, CDR2 YENEEA. This chain's CDR3 is CASSSSPQNTGELFF. CDR3 bases: TGTGCCAGCAGCTCGAGTCCCCAGAACACCGGGGAGCTGTTTTTT.

The rearrangement links TRBV2 to TRBJ2-2, with 9 bases identical to TRBD2. The CDR3 contains 15 residues. Per germline, CDR1 SNHLY and CDR2 FYNNEI. V gave up 7 bases and J gave up 5 bases; unmatched junction bases: 8. CDR3 sequence (DNA): TGTGCCAGCAACGGCGGGGGGGCCAGGACCGGGGAGCTGTTTTTT. Translating gives CASNGGGARTGELFF.

V usage is TRBV6-5 and J usage is TRBJ1-5, with 7 bases lining up with TRBD1. Germline CDR1 and CDR2: MNHEY and SVGAGI. The CDR3 sequence is 14 residues long. The junction had 9 bases not matched to a gene; V was cut back by 7 bases and J by 6 bases. In DNA, the CDR3 is TGTGCCAGCACGGGGAGACAGGGTTTTCAGCCCCAGCATTTT. Its protein is CASTGRQGFQPQHF.